Presented here are 9 T cell receptor beta chains from one specimen sequenced in a study of siplizumab effects on memory and regulatory T cells. The cells of the mixed lymphocyte reaction underwent a roughly 6-day coculture at 37°C. Their cognate antigens are unknown. The assay was immunoSEQ multiplex PCR, and TCRdb's table has in-frame clones only and misses some. This table has roughly 5,300 clones, about 50% appearing once. Sequences were obtained from CFSE-low (dividing) CD8+ T cells sorted from an allogeneic mixed lymphocyte reaction. The receptors were gathered from a human donor in good health; the cells came from an allogeneic mixed lymphocyte reaction. Some clones in this sample may be carry-over from other donors' samples.

J is TRBJ1-1 and V is TRBV5-1, with a tentative D call TRBD1 (6 bases). This CDR3 region has 12 residues. CDR1 is SGHRS and CDR2 is YFSETQ in the germline V gene. Trimming shortened V by 0 bases and J by 11 bases, and 11 bases separated the two germline ends. The CDR3, as DNA: TGCGCCAGCAGCTTGGAGGGGGTTATGGCTTTCTTT. Amino acid sequence: CASSLEGVMAFF.

Turning to this clone: A far larger clone is off by one base, so a read error is likely. This chain connects TRBV19 to TRBJ2-7; D not resolved. V gave up 3 bases and J gave up 5 bases, with 14 bases separating them. The germline V gene has CDR1 LNHDA and CDR2 SQIVND (reference sequence). The CDR3 covers 14 residues. The CDR3 nucleotides read TGTGCCAGTAGTATTCATTCGGGTCGGGACGAGCAGTACTTC. Residues: CASSIHSGRDEQYF.

The chain links TRBV19 to TRBJ1-1, with 8 nucleotides matching TRBD1. V lost 2 bases and J lost 1; bases outside the gene matches: 0. CDR1 is LNHDA, CDR2 SQIVND, per germline (reference sequence). The CDR3 is 14 residues long. The CDR3: CASSITGGNTEAFF. The CDR3, as DNA: TGTGCCAGTAGTATAACAGGGGGGAACACTGAAGCTTTCTTT.

The chain links TRBV19 to TRBJ2-2, with 8 bases matching TRBD1. The ends lost 4 bases at V and 3 bases at J; junction bases unmatched: 10. CDR1 LNHDA and CDR2 SQIVND come from the germline V gene (reference sequence). The CDR3 contains 17 residues. In DNA, the CDR3 is TGTGCCAGTAGTACATCCTTAGACAGGGGTTACACCGGGGAGCTGTTTTTT. It specifies CASSTSLDRGYTGELFF.

The V call is TRBV4-2, the J call TRBJ2-1; D may be TRBD2 (5 bases). Germline V gene data show CDR1 as LGHNA and CDR2 as YNFKEQ. This CDR3 region has 15 residues. V was pared by 0 bases and J by 1 base, with 7 bases between. The DNA of the CDR3 is TGTGCCAGCAGCCAAGATCGGGGATCCTACAATGAGCAGTTCTTC. Translation: CASSQDRGSYNEQFF.

The rearrangement uses TRBV7-6 and TRBJ2-2; 7 nucleotides agree with TRBD2. V shed 5 bases, J shed 8 bases, and the junction held 14 bases outside the gene matches. The CDR3 is 16 amino acids. Germline CDR1 is SGHVS and CDR2 is FNYEAQ. The CDR3 here is CASSVPGPSGGGELFF. The CDR3 coding sequence is TGTGCCAGCAGCGTTCCGGGACCATCGGGAGGAGGGGAGCTGTTTTTT.

This chain connects TRBV29-1 to TRBJ2-1; no clear D. Trimming took 3 bases from V and 4 from J, leaving 7 bases between them. This CDR3 has 12 residues. Germline V gene sequence: CDR1 SQVTM, CDR2 ANQGSEA. The CDR3 sequence is CSVDLAYNEQFF. The CDR3 DNA reads as TGCAGCGTTGATTTAGCATACAATGAGCAGTTCTTC.

V is TRBV2 and J is TRBJ1-6, with D possibly matching TRBD1 (6 bases). The CDR3 has 15 amino acids. The germline V gene has CDR1 SNHLY and CDR2 FYNNEI. V lost 4 bases and J 4 bases, leaving 11 bases between the germline ends. Here the CDR3 reads CASSAWTAYNSPLHF. For the CDR3, the DNA is TGTGCCAGCAGTGCTTGGACAGCTTATAATTCACCCCTCCACTTT.

This chain links TRBV7-9 with TRBJ2-5; tentative D call: TRBD2 (5 bases). Germline CDR1 reads SEHNR; CDR2 reads FQNEAQ (reference sequence). The CDR3 has 14 residues. Trimming removed 3 bases at V and 5 bases at J, with 13 bases between. The CDR3 nucleotides are TGTGCCAGCAGCTTTCCTCGGACGGGGGAGACCCAGTACTTC. It specifies CASSFPRTGETQYF.